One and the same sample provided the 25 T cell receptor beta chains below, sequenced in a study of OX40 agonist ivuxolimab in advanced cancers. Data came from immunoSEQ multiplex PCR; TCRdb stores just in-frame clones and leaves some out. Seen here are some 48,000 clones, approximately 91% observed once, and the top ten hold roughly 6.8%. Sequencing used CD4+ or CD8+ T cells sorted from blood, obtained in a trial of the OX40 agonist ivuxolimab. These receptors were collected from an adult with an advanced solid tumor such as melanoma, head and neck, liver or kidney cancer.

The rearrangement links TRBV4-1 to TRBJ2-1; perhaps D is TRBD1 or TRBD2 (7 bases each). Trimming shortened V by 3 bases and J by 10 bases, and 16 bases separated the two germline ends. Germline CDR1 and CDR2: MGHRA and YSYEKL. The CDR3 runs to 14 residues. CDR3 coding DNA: TGCGCCAGCAGCCAGGGGAGGGGGCTTGGGGAGCAGTTCTTC. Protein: CASSQGRGLGEQFF.

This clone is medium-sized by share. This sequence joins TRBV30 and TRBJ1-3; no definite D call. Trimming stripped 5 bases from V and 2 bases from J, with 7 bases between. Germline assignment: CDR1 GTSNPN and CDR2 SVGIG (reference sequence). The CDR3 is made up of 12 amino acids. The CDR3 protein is CAWGPAGNTIYF. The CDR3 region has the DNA TGTGCCTGGGGGCCGGCTGGAAACACCATATATTTT.

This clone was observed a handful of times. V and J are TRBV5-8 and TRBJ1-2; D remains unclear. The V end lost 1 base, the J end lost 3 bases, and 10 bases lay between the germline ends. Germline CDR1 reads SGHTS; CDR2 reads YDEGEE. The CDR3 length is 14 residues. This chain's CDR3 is CASSLRATDYGYTF. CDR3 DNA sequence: TGTGCCAGCAGCTTGCGGGCCACGGACTATGGCTACACCTTC. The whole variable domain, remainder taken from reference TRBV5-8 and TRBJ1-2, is EAGVTQSPTHLIKTRGQQATLRCSPISGHTSVYWYQQALGLGLQFLLWYDEGEERNRGNFPPRFSGRQFPNYSSELNVNALELEDSALYLCASSLRATDYGYTFGSGTRLTVV.

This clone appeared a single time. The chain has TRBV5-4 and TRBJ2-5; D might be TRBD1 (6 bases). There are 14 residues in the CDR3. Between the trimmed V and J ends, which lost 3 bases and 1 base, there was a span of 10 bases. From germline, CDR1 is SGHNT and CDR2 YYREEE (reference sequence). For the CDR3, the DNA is TGTGCCAGCAGCTCCAGGGGTCTCCAAGAGACCCAGTACTTC. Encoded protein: CASSSRGLQETQYF.

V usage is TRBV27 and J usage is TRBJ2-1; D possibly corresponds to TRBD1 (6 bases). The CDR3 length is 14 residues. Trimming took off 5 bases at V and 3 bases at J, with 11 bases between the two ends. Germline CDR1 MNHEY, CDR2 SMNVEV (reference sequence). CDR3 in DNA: TGTGCCAGCAGTCCCAGGGGCCTCTACAATGAGCAGTTCTTC. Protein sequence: CASSPRGLYNEQFF.

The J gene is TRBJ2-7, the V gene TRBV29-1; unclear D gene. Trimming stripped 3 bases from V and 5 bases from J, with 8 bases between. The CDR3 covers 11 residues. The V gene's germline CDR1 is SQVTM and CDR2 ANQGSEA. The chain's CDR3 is CSVEEAHEQYF. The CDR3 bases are TGCAGCGTTGAGGAAGCCCACGAGCAGTACTTC.

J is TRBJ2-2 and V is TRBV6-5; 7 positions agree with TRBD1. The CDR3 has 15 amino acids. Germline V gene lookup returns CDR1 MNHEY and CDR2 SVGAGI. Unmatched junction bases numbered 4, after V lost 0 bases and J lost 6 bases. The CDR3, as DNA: TGTGCCAGCAGTTACTCGACAGGGCTGGCCGGGGAGCTGTTTTTT. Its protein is CASSYSTGLAGELFF.

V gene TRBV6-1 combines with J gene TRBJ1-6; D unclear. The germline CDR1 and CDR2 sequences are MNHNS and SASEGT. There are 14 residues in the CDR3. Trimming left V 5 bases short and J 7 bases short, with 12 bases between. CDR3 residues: CASSTPGGNSPLHF. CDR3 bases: TGTGCCAGCAGTACCCCGGGAGGGAATTCACCCCTCCACTTT.

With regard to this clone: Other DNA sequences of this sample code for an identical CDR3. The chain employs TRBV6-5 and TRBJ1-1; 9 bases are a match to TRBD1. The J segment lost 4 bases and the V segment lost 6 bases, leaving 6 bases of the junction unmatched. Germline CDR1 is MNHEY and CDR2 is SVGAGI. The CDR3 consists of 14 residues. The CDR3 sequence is CASRPGQGSTEAFF. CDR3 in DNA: TGTGCCAGCAGACCAGGACAGGGGAGCACTGAAGCTTTCTTT.

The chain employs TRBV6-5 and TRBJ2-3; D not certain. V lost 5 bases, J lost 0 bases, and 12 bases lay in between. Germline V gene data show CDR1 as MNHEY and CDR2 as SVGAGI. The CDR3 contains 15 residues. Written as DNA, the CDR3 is TGTGCCAGCAGTGGCCCCAGTACCAGCACAGATACGCAGTATTTT. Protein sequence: CASSGPSTSTDTQYF.

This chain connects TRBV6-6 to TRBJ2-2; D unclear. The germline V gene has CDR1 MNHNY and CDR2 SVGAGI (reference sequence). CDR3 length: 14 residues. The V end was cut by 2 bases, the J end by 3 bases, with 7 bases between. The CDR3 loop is CASSYDPDTGELFF. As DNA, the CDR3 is TGTGCCAGCAGTTACGATCCAGACACCGGGGAGCTGTTTTTT.

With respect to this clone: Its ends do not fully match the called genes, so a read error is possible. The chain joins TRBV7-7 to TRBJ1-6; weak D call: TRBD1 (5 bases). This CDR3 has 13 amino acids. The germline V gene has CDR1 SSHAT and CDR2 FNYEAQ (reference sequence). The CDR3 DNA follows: TGTGCTAGCAGCCGGGACGGTTATTCACCCCTCCACTTT. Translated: CASSRDGYSPLHF.

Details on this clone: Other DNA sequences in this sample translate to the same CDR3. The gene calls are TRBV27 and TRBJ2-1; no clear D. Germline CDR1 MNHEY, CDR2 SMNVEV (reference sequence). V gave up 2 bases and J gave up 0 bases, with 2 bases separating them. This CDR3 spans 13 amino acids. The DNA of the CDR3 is TGTGCCAGCAGTTTAGGCTCCTACAATGAGCAGTTCTTC. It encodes CASSLGSYNEQFF.

In nucleotides, the CDR3 is TGTGCCAGCAGCTTGTGGGACAGTCCTGCCTATGGCTACACCTTC. The encoded protein is CASSLWDSPAYGYTF. This chain links TRBV5-5 with TRBJ1-2; 7 positions match TRBD1. Germline V lookup: CDR1 SGHKS, CDR2 YYEKEE (reference sequence). J was trimmed by 4 bases and V by 1 base; bases with no gene match: 7. This CDR3 region has 15 residues. Together with reference TRBV5-5 and TRBJ1-2, the CDR3 gives the full variable domain: DAGVTQSPTHLIKTRGQQVTLRCSPISGHKSVSWYQQVLGQGPQFIFQYYEKEERGRGNFPDRFSARQFPNYSSELNVNALLLGDSALYLCASSLWDSPAYGYTFGSGTRLTVV.

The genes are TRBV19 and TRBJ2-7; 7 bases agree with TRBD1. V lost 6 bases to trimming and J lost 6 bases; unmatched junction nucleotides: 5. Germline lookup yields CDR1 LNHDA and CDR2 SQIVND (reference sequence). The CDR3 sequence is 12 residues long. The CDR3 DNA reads TGTGCCAGTAGCCCCGGACAGGCCGAGCAGTACTTC. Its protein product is CASSPGQAEQYF.

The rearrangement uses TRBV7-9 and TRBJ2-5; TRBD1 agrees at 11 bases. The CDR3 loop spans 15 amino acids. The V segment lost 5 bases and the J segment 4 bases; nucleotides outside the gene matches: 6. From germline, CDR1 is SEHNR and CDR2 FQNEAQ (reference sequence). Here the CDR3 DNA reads TGTGCCAGCAGCCCCTGGACAGGGGGCGCAGAGACCCAGTACTTC. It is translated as CASSPWTGGAETQYF.

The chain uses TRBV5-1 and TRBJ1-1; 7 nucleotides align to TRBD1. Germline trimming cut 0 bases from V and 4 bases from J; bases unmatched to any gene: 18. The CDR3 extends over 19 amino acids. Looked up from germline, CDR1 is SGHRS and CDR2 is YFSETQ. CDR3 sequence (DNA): TGCGCCAGCAGCTTGGGCCGGGGAGTCTACAGGGGCCGGGGCACTGAAGCTTTCTTT. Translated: CASSLGRGVYRGRGTEAFF. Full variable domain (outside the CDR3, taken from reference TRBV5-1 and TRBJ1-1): KAGVTQTPRYLIKTRGQQVTLSCSPISGHRSVSWYQQTPGQGLQFLFEYFSETQRNKGNFPGRFSGRQFSNSRSEMNVSTLELGDSALYLCASSLGRGVYRGRGTEAFFGQGTRLTVV.

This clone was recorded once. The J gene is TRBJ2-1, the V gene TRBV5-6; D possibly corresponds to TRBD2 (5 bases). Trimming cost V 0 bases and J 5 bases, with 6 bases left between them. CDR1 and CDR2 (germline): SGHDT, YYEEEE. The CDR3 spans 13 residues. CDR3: CASSLAGNNEQFF. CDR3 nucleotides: TGTGCCAGCAGCTTGGCGGGGAACAATGAGCAGTTCTTC.

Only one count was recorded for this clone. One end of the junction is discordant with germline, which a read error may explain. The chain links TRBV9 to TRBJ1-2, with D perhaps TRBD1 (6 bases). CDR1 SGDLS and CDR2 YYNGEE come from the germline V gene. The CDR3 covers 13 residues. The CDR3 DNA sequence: TGTGCCAGCAGCCGGGGGCCGGACTATGTCTACACCTTC. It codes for CASSRGPDYVYTF. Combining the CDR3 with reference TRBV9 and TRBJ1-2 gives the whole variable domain DSGVTQTPKHLITATGQRVTLRCSPRSGDLSVYWYQQSLDQGLQFLIQYYNGEERAKGNILERFSAQQFPDLHSELNLSSLELGDSALYFCASSRGPDYVYTFGSGTRLTVV.

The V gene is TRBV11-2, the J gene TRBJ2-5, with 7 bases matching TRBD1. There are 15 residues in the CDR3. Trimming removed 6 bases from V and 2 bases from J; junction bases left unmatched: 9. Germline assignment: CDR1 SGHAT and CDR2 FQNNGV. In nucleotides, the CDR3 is TGTGCCAGCAGAAACCCAGGGGGTAAACAAGAGACCCAGTACTTC. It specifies CASRNPGGKQETQYF.

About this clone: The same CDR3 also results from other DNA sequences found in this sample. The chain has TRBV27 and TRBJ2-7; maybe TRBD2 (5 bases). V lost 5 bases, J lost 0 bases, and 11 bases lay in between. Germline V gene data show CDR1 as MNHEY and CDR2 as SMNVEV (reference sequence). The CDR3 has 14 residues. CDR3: CASSPSGSSYEQYV. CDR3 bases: TGTGCCAGCAGTCCATCGGGGAGCTCCTACGAGCAGTACGTC.

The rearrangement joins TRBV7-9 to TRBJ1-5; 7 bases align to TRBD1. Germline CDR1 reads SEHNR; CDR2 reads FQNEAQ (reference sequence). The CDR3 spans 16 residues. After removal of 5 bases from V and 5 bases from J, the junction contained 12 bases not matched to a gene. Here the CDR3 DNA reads TGTGCCAGCAGCCCCATGGGAGGGGGCGCCTATCAGCCCCAGCATTTT. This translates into CASSPMGGGAYQPQHF.

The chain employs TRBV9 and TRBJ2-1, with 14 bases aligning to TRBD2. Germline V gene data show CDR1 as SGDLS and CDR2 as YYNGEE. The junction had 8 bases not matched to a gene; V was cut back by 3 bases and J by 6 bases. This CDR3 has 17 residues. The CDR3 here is CASSASAGTSGGNEQFF. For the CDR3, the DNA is TGTGCCAGCAGCGCAAGTGCCGGGACTAGCGGGGGCAATGAGCAGTTCTTC.

CDR3: CASSQQVGQGEFTDTQYF. The CDR3 region has the DNA TGCGCCAGCAGTCAGCAGGTCGGACAGGGGGAATTCACAGATACGCAGTATTTT. The genes are TRBV10-1 and TRBJ2-3, with 10 bases aligning to TRBD1. V dropped 5 bases and J dropped 2; count of bases not matched to a gene: 13. The CDR3 has 18 amino acids. The germline gives CDR1 WNHNN, CDR2 SYGVQD (reference sequence).

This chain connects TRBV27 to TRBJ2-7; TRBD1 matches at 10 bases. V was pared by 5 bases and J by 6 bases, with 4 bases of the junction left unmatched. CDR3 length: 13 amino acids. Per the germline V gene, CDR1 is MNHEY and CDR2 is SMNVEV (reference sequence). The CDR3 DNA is TGTGCCAGCAGTCGGGACAGGGGAAGCGAGCAGTACGTC. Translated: CASSRDRGSEQYV.